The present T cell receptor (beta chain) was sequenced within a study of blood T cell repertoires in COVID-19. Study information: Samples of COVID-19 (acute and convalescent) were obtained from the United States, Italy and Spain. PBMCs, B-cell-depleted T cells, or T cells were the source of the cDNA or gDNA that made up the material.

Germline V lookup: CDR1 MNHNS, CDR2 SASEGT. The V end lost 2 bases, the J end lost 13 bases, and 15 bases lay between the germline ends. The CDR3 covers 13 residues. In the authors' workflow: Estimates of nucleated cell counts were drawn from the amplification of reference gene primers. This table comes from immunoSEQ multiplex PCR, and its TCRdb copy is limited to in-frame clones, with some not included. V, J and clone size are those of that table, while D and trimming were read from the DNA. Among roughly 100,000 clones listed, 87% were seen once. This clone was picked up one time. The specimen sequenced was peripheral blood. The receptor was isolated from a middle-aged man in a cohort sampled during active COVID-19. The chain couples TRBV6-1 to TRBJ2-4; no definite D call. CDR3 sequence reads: CASSEYPPQAQYF. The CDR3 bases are TGTGCCAGCAGTGAATATCCGCCTCAGGCGCAGTACTTC.